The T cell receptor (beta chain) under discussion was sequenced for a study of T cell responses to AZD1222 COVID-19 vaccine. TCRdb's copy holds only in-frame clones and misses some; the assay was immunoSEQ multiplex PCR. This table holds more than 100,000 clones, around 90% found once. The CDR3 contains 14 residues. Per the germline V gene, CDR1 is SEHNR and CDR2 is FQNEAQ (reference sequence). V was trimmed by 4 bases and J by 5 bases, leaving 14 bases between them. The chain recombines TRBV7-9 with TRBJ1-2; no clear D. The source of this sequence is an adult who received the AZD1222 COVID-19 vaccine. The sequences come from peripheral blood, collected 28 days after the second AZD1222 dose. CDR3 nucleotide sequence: TGTGCCAGCAGCTGGGGTGGGTCGGAGTATGGCTACACCTTC. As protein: CASSWGGSEYGYTF. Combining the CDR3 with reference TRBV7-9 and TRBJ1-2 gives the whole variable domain DTGVSQNPRHKITKRGQNVTFRCDPISEHNRLYWYRQTLGQGPEFLTYFQNEAQLEKSRLLSDRFSAERPKGSFSTLEIQRTEQGDSAMYLCASSWGGSEYGYTFGSGTRLTVV.